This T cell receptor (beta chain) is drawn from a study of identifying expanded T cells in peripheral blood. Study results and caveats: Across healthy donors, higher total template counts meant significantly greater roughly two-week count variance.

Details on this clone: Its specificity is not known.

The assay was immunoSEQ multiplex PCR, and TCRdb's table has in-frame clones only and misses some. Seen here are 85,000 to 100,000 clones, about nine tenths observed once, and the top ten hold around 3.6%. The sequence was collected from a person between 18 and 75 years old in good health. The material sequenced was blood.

The CDR3 region is CASSTIDGDSYEQYF. CDR3 in DNA: TGTGCCAGTAGTACGATAGACGGGGACTCCTACGAGCAGTACTTC. This chain joins TRBV19 and TRBJ2-7, with a weak D call TRBD2 (5 bases). The ends were cut back, 4 bases at V and 0 bases at J, with 13 bases in the middle. Germline CDR1 reads LNHDA; CDR2 reads SQIVND (reference sequence). The CDR3 consists of 15 residues.